The TCR beta chain described here comes from a study of tumor and adjacent non-tumor tissue in lung cancer. As for the study in general: Patients were aged about 30 to 80, approximately 11 men and a handful of women, stage I to III.

A note on this clonotype: The antigen remains undetermined. At one boundary the junction diverges from the germline segment, which might be a read error.

A modified ARM-PCR protocol with three rounds of nested PCR amplified TCRbeta. A single record per CDR3 protein comes from TCRdb applying MiXCR to the multiplex PCR reads. The sample records 70,000 or so distinct CDR3 sequences, approximately 63% being singletons. This sample's RNA came from whole unsorted tissue. Donors were chemotherapy-naive, newly diagnosed lung cancer surgical patients in China, August–late 2014. The CDR3 consists of 14 residues. Germline V gene lookup returns CDR1 SGHAT and CDR2 FQDESV (reference sequence). Whole-study findings and limits: Tumor tissue had significantly higher TCR diversity than normal lung.

The J gene is TRBJ2-5, the V gene TRBV11-1; D remains unclear. The receptor was isolated from a man in his fifties with non-small cell lung cancer. Sample: lung tumor tissue. CDR3 loop: CASSLSRSQEIQYF. The CDR3 region has the DNA TGTGCCAGTAGCTTAAGTCGGAGCCAAGAGATCCAGTACTTC.